Listed here are 13 T cell receptor beta chains from one sample, sequenced in a study of blood T cells in healthy people across ages. The use of a sample-barcoded 5' primer and a J-beta primer mix characterized a second PCR of about 7 to 12 cycles. TCRdb recomputed calls from the 5' RACE reads with MiXCR, one row per CDR3 protein. There are under 750,000 distinct CDR3 sequences in the sample; 47% occur only once, and roughly 25% lies in the top ten. The sequenced sample consisted of blood. The receptors stem from a man older than 75 in good health.

The chain employs TRBV7-2 and TRBJ2-7, with TRBD2 matching 11 bases. The better agreement between TRBJ2-5 and the DNA end casts doubt on the J call. Per germline, CDR1 SGHTA and CDR2 FQGNSA. The CDR3 contains 14 residues. CDR3 protein: CASSLAGGPGTQYF. In DNA form, the CDR3 reads TGTGCCAGCTCCCTAGCGGGGGGTCCCGGGACCCAGTACTTC.

The chain uses TRBV3-1 and TRBJ2-2, with 7 bases lining up with TRBD2. This CDR3 is 15 amino acids long. The ends lost 5 bases at V and 1 base at J; junction bases unmatched: 4. Germline values: CDR1 LGHDT, CDR2 YNNKEL (reference sequence). The CDR3 is CASSSSGQNTGELFF. In DNA form, the CDR3 reads TGTGCCAGCAGCTCTAGCGGACAGAACACCGGGGAGCTGTTTTTT.

The chain joins TRBV4-2 to TRBJ1-2; D not certain. The V gene lost 1 base and the J gene lost 5 bases, with 14 bases spanning the gap. The CDR3 spans 15 residues. CDR1 LGHNA and CDR2 YNFKEQ come from the germline V gene. CDR3 sequence (DNA): TGTGCCAGCAGCCAAGCGAAGGGTTCTTCGTATGGCTACACCTTC. It is translated as CASSQAKGSSYGYTF.

The V gene is TRBV20-1, the J gene TRBJ2-2; no clear D. CDR1 and CDR2 (germline): DFQATT, SNEGSKA (reference sequence). CDR3 length equals 13 residues. V gave up 4 bases and J gave up 0 bases, with 6 bases separating them. CDR3 in DNA: TGCAGTGCTACAAATACGAACACCGGGGAGCTGTTTTTT. Its translation is CSATNTNTGELFF.

The chain employs TRBV30 and TRBJ2-3; D is unclear. The CDR3 consists of 16 residues. Trimming removed 1 base from V and 2 bases from J, with 16 bases in between. Germline V gene sequence: CDR1 GTSNPN, CDR2 SVGIG (reference sequence). The CDR3 spells CAWSGPGVGPTDTQYF. CDR3 nucleotide sequence: TGTGCCTGGAGTGGCCCCGGAGTAGGCCCCACAGATACGCAGTATTTT.

This clonotype was seen once. V usage is TRBV3-1 and J usage is TRBJ2-7; no clear D. Trimming shortened V by 2 bases and J by 0 bases, and 5 bases separated the two germline ends. Germline loops: CDR1 LGHDT, CDR2 YNNKEL (reference sequence). This CDR3 is 13 amino acids long. The CDR3 sequence: CASSQLDSYEQYF. CDR3 in DNA: TGTGCCAGCAGCCAACTAGACTCCTACGAGCAGTACTTC.

The chain couples TRBV20-1 to TRBJ2-3, with D perhaps given as TRBD1 or TRBD2 (6 bases each). Germline CDR1 DFQATT, CDR2 SNEGSKA (reference sequence). The CDR3 length is 17 residues. V lost 6 bases and J 4 bases, leaving 26 bases between the germline ends. The CDR3 region is CSAPRGGTPSRADTQYF. The DNA of the CDR3 is TGCAGTGCCCCCCGAGGGGGGACACCGAGTAGGGCAGATACGCAGTATTTT.

This clonotype was observed at least ten times. A clone one base away is much larger, so this may be a read error. The chain is built from TRBV5-1 and TRBJ2-5; 7 bases agree with TRBD1. Trimming at V came to 2 bases and at J to 11 bases, leaving 15 bases not matched to a gene. The CDR3 length is 15 residues. CDR1 and CDR2 from the germline V gene are SGHRS and YFSETQ. CDR3 DNA sequence: TGCGCCAGCAGCTTCCGGGACAGAGACGACAATGAGCAGTACTTC. This codes for CASSFRDRDDNEQYF.

This clonotype was detected ten times or more. The chain links TRBV6-5 to TRBJ2-1; TRBD2 matches 15 bases. Looked up from germline, CDR1 is MNHEY and CDR2 is SVGAGI. V shed 6 bases and J 7 bases; nucleotides not matched to a gene: 4. The CDR3 covers 15 residues. The CDR3 DNA reads TGTGCCAGCAGGCGCGGGACTAGCGGGAGGAATGAGCAGTTCTTC. This sequence encodes CASRRGTSGRNEQFF.

Details on this clonotype: Mismatch with germline at one junction end may stem from a read error. The chain couples TRBV10-3 to TRBJ2-7, with D tentatively TRBD1 (5 bases). This CDR3 contains 15 residues. Germline values: CDR1 ENHRY, CDR2 SYGVKD. The CDR3 loop is CTISEGEKSSYEQYF. As DNA, the CDR3 is TGTACCATCAGTGAAGGGGAAAAGAGCTCCTACGAGCAGTACTTC.

This chain links TRBV7-3 with TRBJ2-6; maybe TRBD2 (6 bases). The CDR3 runs to 14 residues. The germline gives CDR1 SGHTA, CDR2 FQGTGA. V lost 5 bases to trimming and J lost 3 bases, with 8 bases between them. The chain's CDR3 is CASSRGGGANVLTF. The CDR3 bases are TGTGCCAGCAGCAGGGGAGGTGGGGCCAACGTCCTGACTTTC.

About this clonotype: A much larger clone differs from this one at a single base, so this may be a read error. The chain joins TRBV11-2 to TRBJ2-1; D remains ambiguous. Between the trimmed V and J ends, which lost 7 bases and 7 bases, there was a span of 8 bases. CDR3 length equals 11 residues. In germline, CDR1 is SGHAT, CDR2 FQNNGV. The CDR3 protein is CASTRANEQFF. As DNA, the CDR3 is TGTGCCAGCACCCGGGCGAATGAGCAGTTCTTC.

The V and J genes are TRBV12-3 or TRBV12-4 and TRBJ2-3, with 10 bases identical to TRBD2. The CDR3 totals 16 residues. The junction had 7 bases not matched to a gene; V was cut back by 5 bases and J by 2 bases. The CDR3 bases are TGTGCCAGCAGTCCCCAAGCGGGGGGGGCCACAGATACGCAGTATTTT. Translated, it gives CASSPQAGGATDTQYF.